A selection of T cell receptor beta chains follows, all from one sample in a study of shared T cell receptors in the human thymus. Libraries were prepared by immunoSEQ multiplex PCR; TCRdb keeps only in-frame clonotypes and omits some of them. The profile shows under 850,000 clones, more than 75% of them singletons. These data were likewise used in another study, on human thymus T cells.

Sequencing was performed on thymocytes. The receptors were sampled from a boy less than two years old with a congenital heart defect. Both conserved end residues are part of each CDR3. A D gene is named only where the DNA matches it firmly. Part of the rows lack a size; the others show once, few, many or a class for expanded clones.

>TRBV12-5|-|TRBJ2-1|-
CASGPGNEQFF
TGTGCTAGTGGCCCGGGCAATGAGCAGTTCTTC
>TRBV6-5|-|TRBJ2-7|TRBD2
CASSLLAGVYEQYF
TGTGCCAGCAGCCTTCTAGCGGGAGTCTACGAGCAGTACTTC
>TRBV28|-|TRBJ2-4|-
CASSLSSSRQPPLAKNIQYF
TGTGCCAGCAGTTTATCATCAAGCAGACAGCCACCTCTAGCCAAAAACATTCAGTACTTC
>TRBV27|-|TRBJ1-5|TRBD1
CASSITAWTGGGQPQHF
TGTGCCAGCAGTATAACCGCCTGGACAGGGGGGGGTCAGCCCCAGCATTTT
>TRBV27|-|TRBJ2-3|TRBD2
CASSLGLAGITDTQYF
TGTGCCAGCAGTTTGGGACTAGCGGGGATCACAGATACGCAGTATTTT
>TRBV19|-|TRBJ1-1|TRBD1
CASSIEGLTGENTEAFF
TGTGCCAGTAGTATAGAGGGATTAACAGGGGAGAACACTGAAGCTTTCTTT
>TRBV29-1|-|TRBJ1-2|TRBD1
CSVEAQGGSVYGYTF
TGCAGCGTTGAAGCACAGGGGGGTTCAGTCTATGGCTACACCTTC
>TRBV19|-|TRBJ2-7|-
CASSIAHRVPPYEQYF
TGTGCCAGTAGTATAGCTCACAGGGTTCCCCCCTACGAGCAGTACTTC
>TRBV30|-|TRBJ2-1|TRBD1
CAAIPGQGANEQFF
TGTGCCGCCATACCGGGACAGGGGGCGAATGAGCAGTTCTTC
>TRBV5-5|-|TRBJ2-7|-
CASQRGNEQYF
TGTGCCAGCCAAAGAGGTAACGAGCAGTACTTC
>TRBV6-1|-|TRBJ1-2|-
CASSEARGAHIRPNYGYTF
TGTGCCAGCAGTGAAGCTCGAGGAGCCCACATCAGACCTAACTATGGCTACACCTTC
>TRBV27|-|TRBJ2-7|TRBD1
CASSKGDRPKLTYEQYF
TGTGCCAGTTCTAAGGGGGACAGACCAAAACTTACCTACGAGCAGTACTTC
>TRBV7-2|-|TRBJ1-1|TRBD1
CASSLWTGPEAFF
TGTGCCAGCAGCCTGTGGACAGGCCCTGAAGCTTTCTTT
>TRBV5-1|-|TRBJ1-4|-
CASSFGAGDRTNEKLFF
TGCGCCAGCAGCTTTGGGGCAGGGGATAGGACTAATGAAAAACTGTTTTTT
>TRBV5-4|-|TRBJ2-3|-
CASSSGKSGPNTDTQYF
TGTGCCAGCAGCTCCGGAAAGAGTGGGCCTAACACAGATACGCAGTATTTT
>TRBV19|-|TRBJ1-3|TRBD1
CASRPRDRASGNTIYF
TGTGCCAGTAGGCCCCGGGACAGGGCCTCTGGAAACACCATATATTTT
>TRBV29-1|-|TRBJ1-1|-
CSLAGTPPNTEAFF
TGCAGCCTAGCGGGGACCCCGCCGAACACTGAAGCTTTCTTT
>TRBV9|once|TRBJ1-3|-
CASSARQFFSGNTIYF
TGTGCCAGCAGCGCCCGACAGTTCTTCTCTGGAAACACCATATATTTT
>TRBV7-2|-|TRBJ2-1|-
CASSFPSANEQFF
TGTGCCAGCAGCTTCCCTAGCGCCAATGAGCAGTTCTTC
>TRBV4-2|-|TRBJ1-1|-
CASSQGSGPPPEAFF
TGTGCCAGCAGCCAGGGGTCAGGGCCTCCTCCTGAAGCTTTCTTT
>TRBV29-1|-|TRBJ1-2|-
CSVRDENGYTF
TGCAGCGTTCGCGATGAGAATGGCTACACCTTC
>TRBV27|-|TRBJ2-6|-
CASSLGQRSSGANVLTF
TGTGCCAGCAGTTTAGGACAGAGGAGCTCTGGGGCCAACGTCCTGACTTTC
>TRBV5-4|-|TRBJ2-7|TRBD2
CASSLYGLAGGRAYF
TGTGCCAGCAGCTTGTACGGTCTAGCGGGAGGCCGGGCGTACTTC
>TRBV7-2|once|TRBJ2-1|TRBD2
CASSFAKGLALFSYNEQFF
TGTGCCAGCAGCTTCGCAAAGGGACTAGCCCTCTTCTCCTACAATGAGCAGTTCTTC
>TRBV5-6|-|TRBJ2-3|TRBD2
CASSTPWTSGRGDTQYF
TGTGCCAGCAGCACCCCCTGGACTAGCGGGAGGGGAGATACGCAGTATTTT
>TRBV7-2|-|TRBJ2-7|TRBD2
CASSLTLAENYEQYF
TGTGCCAGCAGCTTAACCCTAGCGGAAAACTACGAGCAGTACTTC
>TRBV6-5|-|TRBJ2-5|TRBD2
CASRGTSGTQETQYF
TGTGCCAGCAGGGGGACTAGCGGGACCCAAGAGACCCAGTACTTC
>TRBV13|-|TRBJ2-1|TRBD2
CASSPLAGSGDEQFF
TGTGCCAGCAGCCCTCTAGCGGGGTCGGGCGATGAGCAGTTCTTC
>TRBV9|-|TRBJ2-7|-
CASSPHQVSEFSYEQYF
TGTGCCAGCAGCCCCCACCAGGTTTCCGAGTTCTCCTACGAGCAGTACTTC
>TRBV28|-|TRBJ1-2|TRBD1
CASSFSGQGSDNYGYTF
TGTGCCAGCAGTTTCTCGGGACAGGGGTCGGATAACTATGGCTACACCTTC
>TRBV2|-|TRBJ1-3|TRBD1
CASSRQGGSGNTIYF
TGTGCCAGCAGTCGACAGGGGGGCTCTGGAAACACCATATATTTT